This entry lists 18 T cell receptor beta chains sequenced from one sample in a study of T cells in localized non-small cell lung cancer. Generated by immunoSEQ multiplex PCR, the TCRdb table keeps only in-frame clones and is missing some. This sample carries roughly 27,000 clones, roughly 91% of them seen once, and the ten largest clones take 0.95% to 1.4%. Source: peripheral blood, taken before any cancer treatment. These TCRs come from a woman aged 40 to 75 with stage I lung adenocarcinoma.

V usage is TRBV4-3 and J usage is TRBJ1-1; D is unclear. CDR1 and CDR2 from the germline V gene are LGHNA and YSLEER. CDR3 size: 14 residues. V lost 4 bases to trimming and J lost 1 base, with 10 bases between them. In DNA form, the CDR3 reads TGCGCCAGCAGCCGACGAATACCGAACACTGAAGCTTTCTTT. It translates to CASSRRIPNTEAFF.

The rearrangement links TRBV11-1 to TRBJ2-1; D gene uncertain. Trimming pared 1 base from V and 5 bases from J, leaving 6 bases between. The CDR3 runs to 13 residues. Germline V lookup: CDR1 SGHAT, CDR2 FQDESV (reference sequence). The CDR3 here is CASSLDRNNEQFF. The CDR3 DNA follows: TGTGCCAGCAGCTTAGACAGAAACAATGAGCAGTTCTTC.

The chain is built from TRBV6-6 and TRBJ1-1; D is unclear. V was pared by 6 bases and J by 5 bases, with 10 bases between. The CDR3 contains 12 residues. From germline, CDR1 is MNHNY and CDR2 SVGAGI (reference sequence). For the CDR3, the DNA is TGTGCCAGCAGCTTAATTGGTACTGAAGCTTTCTTT. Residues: CASSLIGTEAFF.

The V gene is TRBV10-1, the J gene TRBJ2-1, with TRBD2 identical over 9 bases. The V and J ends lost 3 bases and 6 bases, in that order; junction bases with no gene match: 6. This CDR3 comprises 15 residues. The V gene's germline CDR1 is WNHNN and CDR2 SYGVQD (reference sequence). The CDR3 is CASSDYAGGPNEQFF. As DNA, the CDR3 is TGCGCCAGCAGTGATTACGCGGGGGGGCCCAATGAGCAGTTCTTC.

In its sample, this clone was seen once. CDR3 sequence: CASSSRGEKLFF. CDR3 bases: TGTGCCAGCAGTTCACGGGGAGAAAAACTGTTTTTT. This chain joins TRBV28 and TRBJ1-4; D is uncertain. Germline CDR1 and CDR2: MDHEN and SYDVKM. V lost 4 bases, J lost 8 bases, and 8 bases lay in between. The CDR3 is made up of 12 amino acids.

CDR3: CASSDRTLGAKNIQYF. CDR3 sequence (DNA): TGTGCCAGCTCCGACCGGACACTTGGGGCCAAAAACATTCAGTACTTC. The chain uses TRBV18 and TRBJ2-4; possible D gene TRBD1, 5 bases. Germline V gene sequence: CDR1 KGHSH, CDR2 LQKENI. The CDR3 consists of 16 residues. V was shortened by 6 bases and J by 1 base, with 16 bases between the two germline ends.

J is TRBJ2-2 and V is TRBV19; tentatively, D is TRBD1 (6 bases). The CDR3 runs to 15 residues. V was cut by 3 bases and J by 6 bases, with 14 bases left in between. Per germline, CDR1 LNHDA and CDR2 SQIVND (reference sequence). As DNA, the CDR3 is TGTGCCAGTAGTATCGGACAGCCTAAGGCCGGGGAGCTGTTTTTT. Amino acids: CASSIGQPKAGELFF.

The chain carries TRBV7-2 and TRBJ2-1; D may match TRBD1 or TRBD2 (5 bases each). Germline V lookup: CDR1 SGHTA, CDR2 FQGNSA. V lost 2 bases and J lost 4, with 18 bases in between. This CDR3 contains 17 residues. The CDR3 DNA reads TGTGCCAGCAGCTTATATAAGGGGAGTGGGGTATACAATGAGCAGTTCTTC. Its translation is CASSLYKGSGVYNEQFF.

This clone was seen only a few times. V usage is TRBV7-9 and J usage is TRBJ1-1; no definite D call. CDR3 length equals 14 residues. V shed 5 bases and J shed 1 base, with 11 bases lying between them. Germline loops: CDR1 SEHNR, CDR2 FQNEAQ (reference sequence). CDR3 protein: CASSKGNGNTEAFF. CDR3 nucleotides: TGTGCCAGCAGCAAAGGGAATGGGAACACTGAAGCTTTCTTT.

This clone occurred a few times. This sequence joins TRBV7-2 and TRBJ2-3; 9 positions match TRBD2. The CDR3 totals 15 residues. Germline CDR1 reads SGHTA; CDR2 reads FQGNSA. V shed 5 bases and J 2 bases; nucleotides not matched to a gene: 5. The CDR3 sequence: CASSILAGTTDTQYF. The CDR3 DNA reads TGTGCCAGCAGCATTCTAGCGGGGACCACAGATACGCAGTATTTT.

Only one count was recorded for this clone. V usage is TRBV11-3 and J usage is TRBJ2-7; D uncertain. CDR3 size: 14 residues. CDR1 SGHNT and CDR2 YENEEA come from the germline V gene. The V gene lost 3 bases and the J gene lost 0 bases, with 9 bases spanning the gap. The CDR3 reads CASSFSRGSYEQYF. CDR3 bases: TGTGCCAGCAGCTTCTCACGAGGCTCCTACGAGCAGTACTTC. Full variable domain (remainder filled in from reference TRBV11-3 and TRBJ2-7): EAGVVQSPRYKIIEKKQPVAFWCNPISGHNTLYWYLQNLGQGPELLIRYENEEAVDDSQLPKDRFSAERLKGVDSTLKIQPAELGDSAVYLCASSFSRGSYEQYFGPGTRLTVT.

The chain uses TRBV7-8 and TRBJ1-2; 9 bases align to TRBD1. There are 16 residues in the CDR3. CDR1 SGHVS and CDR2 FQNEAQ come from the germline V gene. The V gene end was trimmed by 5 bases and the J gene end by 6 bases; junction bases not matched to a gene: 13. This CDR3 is CASSPRGQGLVHGYTF. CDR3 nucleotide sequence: TGTGCCAGCAGCCCAAGGGGACAGGGTTTGGTACATGGCTACACCTTC.

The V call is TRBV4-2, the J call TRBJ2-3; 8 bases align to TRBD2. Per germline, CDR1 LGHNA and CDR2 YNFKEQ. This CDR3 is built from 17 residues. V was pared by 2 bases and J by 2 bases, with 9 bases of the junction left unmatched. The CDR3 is CASSQTRTSPSTDTQYF. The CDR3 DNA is TGTGCCAGCAGCCAAACAAGGACTAGCCCCTCCACAGATACGCAGTATTTT.

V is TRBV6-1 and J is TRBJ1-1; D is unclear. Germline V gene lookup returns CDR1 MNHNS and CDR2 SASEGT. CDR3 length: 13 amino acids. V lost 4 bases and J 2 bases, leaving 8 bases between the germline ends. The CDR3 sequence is CASSVKGNTEAFF. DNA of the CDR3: TGTGCCAGCAGTGTCAAGGGTAACACTGAAGCTTTCTTT.

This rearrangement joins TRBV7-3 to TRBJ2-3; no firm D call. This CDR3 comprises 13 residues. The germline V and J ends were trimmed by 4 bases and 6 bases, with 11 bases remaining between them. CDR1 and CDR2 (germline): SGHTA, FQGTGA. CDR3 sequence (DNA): TGTGCCAGCAGCTCAGGCTGGGCGGATACGCAGTATTTT. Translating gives CASSSGWADTQYF.

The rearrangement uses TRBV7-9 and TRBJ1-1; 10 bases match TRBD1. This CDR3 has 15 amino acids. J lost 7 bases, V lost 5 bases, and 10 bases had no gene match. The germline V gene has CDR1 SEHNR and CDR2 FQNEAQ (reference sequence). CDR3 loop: CASSPRTGGVIEAFF. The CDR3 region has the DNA TGTGCCAGCAGCCCGCGGACAGGGGGGGTTATTGAAGCTTTCTTT.

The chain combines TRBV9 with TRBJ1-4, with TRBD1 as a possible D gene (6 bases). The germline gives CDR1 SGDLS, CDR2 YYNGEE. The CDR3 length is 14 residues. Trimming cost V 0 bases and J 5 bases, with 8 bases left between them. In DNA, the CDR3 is TGTGCCAGCAGCGTAGGAGGGGGAAATGAAAAACTGTTTTTT. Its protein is CASSVGGGNEKLFF.

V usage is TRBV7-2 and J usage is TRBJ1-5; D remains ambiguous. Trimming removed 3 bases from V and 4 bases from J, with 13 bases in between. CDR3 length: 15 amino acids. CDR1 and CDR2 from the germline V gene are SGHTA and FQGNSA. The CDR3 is CASSLRSGVNQPQHF. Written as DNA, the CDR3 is TGTGCCAGCAGCTTGCGCAGTGGGGTTAATCAGCCCCAGCATTTT.